This T cell receptor (beta chain) was found in a study of T cell responses to AZD1222 COVID-19 vaccine. Points from the study as a whole: Two doses of AZD1222 preceded a rise in Spike-specific TCR breadth and depth. Variant regions that are unmutated are reportedly the target of nearly half of spike-specific TCRs. With dominance at 160-218 and 743-854, vaccine-associated CD4 TCRs spanned spike.

Concerning this clone: Its antigen is still unknown.

This CDR3 comprises 16 residues. Germline CDR1 MRHNA, CDR2 SNTAGT. V gave up 2 bases and J gave up 5 bases, with 16 bases separating them. Produced via immunoSEQ multiplex PCR; TCRdb's table is partial and in-frame only. The sample includes around 99,000 clones, about 90% seen only once; the top ten take over 3.5%. The V and J genes are TRBV6-4 and TRBJ2-1; tentative D call: TRBD2 (5 bases). The clonotype comes from an adult in good health. The source was peripheral blood, collected on day 0 of AZD1222 vaccination. This CDR3 reads CASSDESGVGHNEQFF. In DNA, the CDR3 is TGTGCCAGCAGTGACGAAAGCGGAGTCGGCCACAATGAGCAGTTCTTC.